The present T cell receptor beta chain was sequenced within a study of OX40 agonist ivuxolimab in advanced cancers. This clone was counted between two and nine times. Trimming at V came to 6 bases and at J to 1 base, leaving 0 bases not matched to a gene. The CDR3 runs 13 residues. CDR1 is MNHEY, CDR2 SMNVEV, per germline (reference sequence). Using immunoSEQ multiplex PCR, the repertoire was profiled, and TCRdb retains in-frame clones only, with some absent. This sample has 45,000 to 55,000 clones, with around nine tenths found just once. J is TRBJ2-3 and V is TRBV27, with 8 bases identical to TRBD2. This sequence originates from an adult with an advanced solid tumor such as melanoma, head and neck, liver or kidney cancer. Sequenced material: CD4+ or CD8+ T cells sorted from blood, taken in a trial of the OX40 agonist ivuxolimab. The CDR3 loop reads CASRLAGTDTQYF. In nucleotides, the CDR3 is TGTGCCAGCAGACTAGCGGGCACAGATACGCAGTATTTT.